These 25 T cell receptor beta chains came from one sample sequenced in a study of cytomegalovirus exposure and HLA in healthy donors. Using immunoSEQ multiplex PCR, the repertoire was profiled, and TCRdb retains in-frame clones only, with some absent. The sample records 150,000 to 170,000 clones, roughly 86% being singletons. The sample taken for sequencing was PBMCs. Source of these receptors: a human donor in good health.

The V gene is TRBV7-2, the J gene TRBJ1-4; D unclear. The CDR3 has 15 amino acids. Germline loops: CDR1 SGHTA, CDR2 FQGNSA. Trimming removed 5 bases at V and 2 bases at J, with 12 bases between. CDR3 sequence reads: CASSPVSGTNEKLFF. The CDR3 bases are TGTGCCAGCAGCCCTGTCTCGGGGACTAATGAAAAACTGTTTTTT.

The chain combines TRBV27 with TRBJ1-2; the D is unclear. CDR1 is MNHEY, CDR2 SMNVEV, per germline (reference sequence). This CDR3 has 15 residues. V shed 4 bases and J shed 2 bases, with 14 bases lying between them. CDR3 protein: CASSSPGVGNYGYTF. CDR3 DNA sequence: TGTGCCAGCAGTTCCCCCGGGGTAGGGAACTATGGCTACACCTTC.

The chain uses TRBV5-6 and TRBJ2-7; possibly TRBD1 for D (6 bases). Germline V gene lookup returns CDR1 SGHDT and CDR2 YYEEEE. Trimming cost V 2 bases and J 3 bases, with 15 bases left between them. This CDR3 comprises 15 residues. DNA of the CDR3: TGTGCCAGCAGCTTTCTTAGGGGGAAGATCTACGAGCAGTACTTC. Translating it yields CASSFLRGKIYEQYF.

V gene TRBV5-4 combines with J gene TRBJ1-1, with 8 bases that match TRBD1. From germline, CDR1 is SGHNT and CDR2 YYREEE (reference sequence). This CDR3 is built from 13 residues. With 6 bases clipped from V and 5 bases from J, the junction kept 6 bases outside the gene matches. CDR3 region: CASNDRGGTEAFF. CDR3 in DNA: TGTGCCAGCAACGACAGGGGAGGAACTGAAGCTTTCTTT.

V gene TRBV2 combines with J gene TRBJ1-2; 10 bases match TRBD1. V lost 2 bases, J lost 5 bases, and 5 bases stayed unmatched. Germline values: CDR1 SNHLY, CDR2 FYNNEI. This CDR3 contains 15 residues. CDR3 DNA: TGTGCCAGCAGTGAAACCGGGACAGGGGTGTATGGCTACACCTTC. The encoded protein is CASSETGTGVYGYTF.

This chain joins TRBV5-4 and TRBJ1-2, with D tentatively TRBD1 (5 bases). The V and J ends lost 0 bases and 5 bases respectively, with 17 bases between them. Germline V gene lookup returns CDR1 SGHNT and CDR2 YYREEE (reference sequence). The CDR3 is 16 residues long. Here the CDR3 reads CASSLVRGEGEYGYTF. The CDR3, as DNA: TGTGCCAGCAGCTTGGTCCGGGGGGAAGGAGAGTATGGCTACACCTTC.

The genes are TRBV5-1 and TRBJ2-7; a possible D gene is TRBD2 (6 bases). Trimming removed 0 bases from V and 3 bases from J, with 10 bases in between. The CDR3 has 14 residues. Germline-derived CDR1 and CDR2 are SGHRS and YFSETQ. The CDR3 DNA reads TGCGCCAGCAGCTTGGCCGTGACTAGCTACGAGCAGTACTTC. Protein: CASSLAVTSYEQYF.

The genes are TRBV28 and TRBJ2-7, with 9 bases that match TRBD1. Germline CDR1 reads MDHEN; CDR2 reads SYDVKM. J lost 2 bases, V lost 7 bases, and 9 bases had no gene match. The CDR3 covers 15 residues. The CDR3 sequence: CASTAGRQGAYEQYF. DNA of the CDR3: TGTGCCAGCACCGCTGGTAGACAGGGGGCCTACGAGCAGTACTTC.

CDR3 bases: TGTGCCAGTAGTGCCCGGGACCGGGGGGTCGCCGGGGAGCTGTTTTTT. Protein: CASSARDRGVAGELFF. This rearrangement joins TRBV19 to TRBJ2-2; 7 bases align to TRBD2. Trimming at V came to 5 bases and at J to 6 bases, leaving 12 bases not matched to a gene. Germline V gives CDR1 LNHDA, CDR2 SQIVND (reference sequence). There are 16 residues in the CDR3.

The chain employs TRBV20-1 and TRBJ1-2; 7 positions match TRBD1. Per the germline V gene, CDR1 is DFQATT and CDR2 is SNEGSKA (reference sequence). J was trimmed by 8 bases and V by 6 bases; bases with no gene match: 6. The CDR3 is 11 residues long. The CDR3 loop is CSAVGQRGYTF. Here the CDR3 DNA reads TGCAGTGCCGTGGGACAGCGGGGCTACACCTTC.

This chain joins TRBV4-1 and TRBJ1-6; D is unclear. The germline gives CDR1 MGHRA, CDR2 YSYEKL. The CDR3 is 15 amino acids. The V gene lost 1 base and the J gene lost 4 bases, with 8 bases spanning the gap. The CDR3 DNA reads as TGCGCCAGCAGCCAAGTTGGAGCATATAATTCACCCCTCCACTTT. It specifies CASSQVGAYNSPLHF.

This clone came up a few times. The genes are TRBV6-1 and TRBJ2-1, with 7 bases aligning to TRBD1. The germline gives CDR1 MNHNS, CDR2 SASEGT. This CDR3 spans 14 amino acids. The junction had 9 bases not matched to a gene; V was cut back by 4 bases and J by 9 bases. In DNA form, the CDR3 reads TGTGCCAGCAGTGGGCGACAGGGAAGGTTTGAGCAGTTCTTC. The encoded protein is CASSGRQGRFEQFF.

The chain has TRBV4-1 and TRBJ1-2; 9 nucleotides line up with TRBD1. Germline CDR1 is MGHRA and CDR2 is YSYEKL. This CDR3 region has 15 residues. V was clipped by 4 bases and J by 0 bases; unmatched bases: 3. The CDR3 region has the DNA TGCGCCAGCAGCCCGAGACAGGGGGCTAACTATGGCTACACCTTC. Its translation is CASSPRQGANYGYTF.

The chain links TRBV4-1 to TRBJ2-1; TRBD2 matches at 8 bases. Germline V gene sequence: CDR1 MGHRA, CDR2 YSYEKL. The trim removed 0 bases at V and 8 bases at J, leaving 6 bases unmatched. This CDR3 spans 15 amino acids. The CDR3 reads CASSQEAAREDEQFF. CDR3 coding DNA: TGCGCCAGCAGCCAAGAAGCGGCGCGGGAGGATGAGCAGTTCTTC.

This clone has a single count. The rearrangement uses TRBV29-1 and TRBJ2-2, with D possibly TRBD2 on 6 matching bases. V was shortened by 3 bases and J by 4 bases, with 12 bases between the two germline ends. The CDR3 length is 14 residues. Germline CDR1 and CDR2: SQVTM and ANQGSEA. The CDR3 sequence: CSVEAGRVTGELFF. Here the CDR3 DNA reads TGCAGCGTTGAGGCGGGACGTGTCACCGGGGAGCTGTTTTTT.

The chain couples TRBV18 to TRBJ2-7; 7 bases are shared with TRBD1. Germline V gene lookup returns CDR1 KGHSH and CDR2 LQKENI. The CDR3 runs to 15 residues. Germline trimming cut 4 bases from V and 3 bases from J; bases unmatched to any gene: 9. In DNA form, the CDR3 reads TGTGCCAGCTCACGCTCCGGGACAGCGAACTACGAGCAGTACTTC. Its translation: CASSRSGTANYEQYF. Looking up the rest from reference TRBV18 and TRBJ2-7 gives the full variable domain: NAGVMQNPRHLVRRRGQEARLRCSPMKGHSHVYWYRQLPEEGLKFMVYLQKENIIDESGMPKERFSAEFPKEGPSILRIQQVVRGDSAAYFCASSRSGTANYEQYFGPGTRLTVT.

The CDR3 DNA is TGTGCCAGTAGTAGGTTGACAGGGGATGCCAACGCTGAAGCTTTCTTT. This encodes CASSRLTGDANAEAFF. The J gene is TRBJ1-1, the V gene TRBV19, with 8 bases lining up with TRBD1. CDR3 size: 16 residues. V was clipped by 4 bases and J by 6 bases; unmatched bases: 13. The germline V gene has CDR1 LNHDA and CDR2 SQIVND (reference sequence).

The genes are TRBV6-1 and TRBJ1-1; 9 bases line up with TRBD1. Germline CDR1 MNHNS, CDR2 SASEGT. CDR3 length: 13 residues. V trimming: 6 bases; J trimming: 3 bases; junction bases outside the gene matches: 2. CDR3 region: CASRDRGHTEAFF. CDR3 bases: TGTGCCAGCAGGGACAGGGGCCACACTGAAGCTTTCTTT.

This clone has a single count. The chain joins TRBV18 to TRBJ1-5, with D tentatively TRBD1 (6 bases). Trimming cost V 3 bases and J 0 bases, with 9 bases left between them. Looked up from germline, CDR1 is KGHSH and CDR2 is LQKENI. The CDR3 is 15 amino acids. The CDR3 nucleotides are TGTGCCAGCTCACCGGGGACAAATAGCAATCAGCCCCAGCATTTT. Its protein product is CASSPGTNSNQPQHF.

This chain links TRBV13 with TRBJ1-1, with a possible D match to TRBD1 (5 bases). The CDR3 extends over 13 amino acids. Germline CDR1 reads PRHDT; CDR2 reads FYEKMQ (reference sequence). Trimming pared 2 bases from V and 1 base from J, leaving 5 bases between. This CDR3 reads CASSLRGNTEAFF. CDR3 sequence (DNA): TGTGCCAGCAGCTTAAGGGGGAACACTGAAGCTTTCTTT.

In its sample, this clone was seen once. The chain employs TRBV9 and TRBJ2-3, with D uncertain. V lost 0 bases to trimming and J lost 4 bases, with 3 bases between them. This CDR3 has 12 residues. Germline-derived CDR1 and CDR2 are SGDLS and YYNGEE. DNA of the CDR3: TGTGCCAGCAGCGTAGCGTCAGATACGCAGTATTTT. Its translation: CASSVASDTQYF.

The chain has TRBV18 and TRBJ2-1, with 7 bases that match TRBD1. Germline CDR1 reads KGHSH; CDR2 reads LQKENI. This CDR3 is built from 15 residues. The junction had 6 bases not matched to a gene; V was cut back by 3 bases and J by 4 bases. CDR3 coding DNA: TGTGCCAGCTCACCCCCGGGACAGCAATACAATGAGCAGTTCTTC. Amino acid sequence: CASSPPGQQYNEQFF.

The chain has TRBV15 and TRBJ2-5; D gene unclear. Germline V lookup: CDR1 LNHNV, CDR2 YYDKDF (reference sequence). CDR3 size: 11 residues. V lost 9 bases and J lost 0, with 5 bases in between. The CDR3: CATPYQETQYF. The CDR3 nucleotides are TGTGCCACTCCGTACCAAGAGACCCAGTACTTC.

The chain couples TRBV9 to TRBJ2-7; 14 positions agree with TRBD2. The CDR3 length is 15 residues. The ends lost 3 bases at V and 6 bases at J; junction bases unmatched: 5. The germline gives CDR1 SGDLS, CDR2 YYNGEE. The CDR3 DNA reads as TGTGCCAGCAGCGGGGGGACTAGCGGGAGTGGCGAGCAGTACTTC. Protein sequence: CASSGGTSGSGEQYF.

The CDR3 loop is CASSSGALVDDEKLFF. CDR3 coding DNA: TGCGCCAGCAGCTCGGGAGCCTTAGTAGACGATGAAAAACTGTTTTTT. This chain uses TRBV5-1 with TRBJ1-4; D gene uncertain. The CDR3 runs 16 residues. Germline V gene lookup returns CDR1 SGHRS and CDR2 YFSETQ. Trimming shortened V by 3 bases and J by 6 bases, and 18 bases separated the two germline ends. The complete variable domain, with remaining parts taken from reference TRBV5-1 and TRBJ1-4, reads KAGVTQTPRYLIKTRGQQVTLSCSPISGHRSVSWYQQTPGQGLQFLFEYFSETQRNKGNFPGRFSGRQFSNSRSEMNVSTLELGDSALYLCASSSGALVDDEKLFFGSGTQLSVL.